A single sample gave rise to the 27 T cell receptor beta chains below, sequenced in a study of OX40 agonist ivuxolimab in advanced cancers. Libraries were prepared by immunoSEQ multiplex PCR; TCRdb keeps only in-frame clonotypes and omits some of them. Among tens of thousands of clones listed, about 90% were seen once. The sample consisted of CD4+ or CD8+ T cells sorted from blood, taken in a trial of the OX40 agonist ivuxolimab. The receptors come from an adult with an advanced solid tumor such as melanoma, head and neck, liver or kidney cancer.

This chain joins TRBV5-1 and TRBJ1-6; TRBD1 matches 7 bases. The CDR3 sequence is 14 residues long. The V segment lost 0 bases and the J segment 7 bases; nucleotides outside the gene matches: 1. Germline loops: CDR1 SGHRS, CDR2 YFSETQ. This chain's CDR3 is CASSLEQGNSPLHF. DNA of the CDR3: TGCGCCAGCAGCTTGGAACAGGGGAATTCACCCCTCCACTTT.

This clone appeared a single time. The gene calls are TRBV14 and TRBJ2-7, with D possibly TRBD2 on 6 matching bases. CDR1 is SGHDN, CDR2 FVKESK, per germline. The CDR3 runs 16 residues. V lost 1 base and J 2 bases, leaving 15 bases between the germline ends. The CDR3 DNA follows: TGTGCCAGCAGCCAAGGCCGGGACTTACCCACCTACGAGCAGTACTTC. As protein: CASSQGRDLPTYEQYF.

In DNA, the CDR3 is TGTGCCAGCAGGATGGGGTCTTATGGCTACACCTTC. Its translation is CASRMGSYGYTF. This chain joins TRBV28 and TRBJ1-2; D is uncertain. This CDR3 contains 12 residues. Germline V CDR1 and CDR2: MDHEN, SYDVKM. V was shortened by 6 bases and J by 5 bases, with 10 bases between the two germline ends.

The V gene is TRBV5-1, the J gene TRBJ2-7; D is unclear. Germline V gene sequence: CDR1 SGHRS, CDR2 YFSETQ. The V and J ends lost 0 bases and 2 bases respectively, with 9 bases between them. The CDR3 is made up of 14 amino acids. The DNA of the CDR3 is TGCGCCAGCAGCTTGGTTTCAGAGCCCTACGAGCAGTACTTC. Translation: CASSLVSEPYEQYF.

This chain connects TRBV6-1 to TRBJ2-1; tentative D call: TRBD2 (6 bases). Trimming cost V 1 base and J 5 bases, with 18 bases left between them. The CDR3 runs 17 residues. CDR1 and CDR2 (germline): MNHNS, SASEGT. As DNA, the CDR3 is TGTGCCAGCAGTGAAGGCCTACTAGCTGCCTCGGACAATGAGCAGTTCTTC. Translated: CASSEGLLAASDNEQFF.

This clone occurred once. V gene TRBV7-6 combines with J gene TRBJ2-5; a possible D gene is TRBD1 (5 bases). There are 14 residues in the CDR3. V was pared by 6 bases and J by 4 bases, with 15 bases between. In germline, CDR1 is SGHVS, CDR2 FNYEAQ. For the CDR3, the DNA is TGTGCCAGCAGTCGAACCCGACAGTCAGAGACCCAGTACTTC. Protein sequence: CASSRTRQSETQYF.

The chain combines TRBV11-3 with TRBJ2-5; TRBD2 is a possible D gene (6 bases). The CDR3 spans 13 residues. The germline CDR1 and CDR2 sequences are SGHNT and YENEEA. With 5 bases removed from V and 4 bases from J, the gap between germline ends came to 11 bases. In DNA form, the CDR3 reads TGTGCCAGCAGCGCAGGAGGGCCAGAGACCCAGTACTTC. Translating it yields CASSAGGPETQYF.

The chain recombines TRBV6-5 with TRBJ2-4, with 8 bases aligning to TRBD1. Germline V gives CDR1 MNHEY, CDR2 SVGAGI. V was pared by 6 bases and J by 5 bases, with 6 bases of the junction left unmatched. The CDR3 has 14 residues. The CDR3 nucleotides read TGTGCCAGCAGCATGGACAGGGCCCAAAACATTCAGTACTTC. It codes for CASSMDRAQNIQYF.

This rearrangement joins TRBV30 to TRBJ2-4; TRBD1 matches at 7 bases. Per germline, CDR1 GTSNPN and CDR2 SVGIG (reference sequence). With V trimmed by 6 bases and J by 3 bases, 5 bases remained unmatched. This CDR3 comprises 13 residues. Here the CDR3 DNA reads TGTGCCTGCCCGACAGGGATCAAAAACATTCAGTACTTC. Residues: CACPTGIKNIQYF.

The chain recombines TRBV5-1 with TRBJ1-4; D is possibly TRBD1 (5 bases). From germline, CDR1 is SGHRS and CDR2 YFSETQ. The CDR3 is made up of 15 amino acids. V lost 2 bases and J 7 bases, leaving 15 bases between the germline ends. CDR3 coding DNA: TGCGCCAGCAGCTTAAACGGGGCAATGAGTGAAAAACTGTTTTTT. This sequence encodes CASSLNGAMSEKLFF.

The chain recombines TRBV18 with TRBJ2-1, with 9 bases matching TRBD1. The V segment lost 2 bases and the J segment 2 bases; nucleotides outside the gene matches: 4. Germline values: CDR1 KGHSH, CDR2 LQKENI. This CDR3 spans 16 amino acids. CDR3 protein: CASSPTGQGTYNEQFF. In nucleotides, the CDR3 is TGTGCCAGCTCACCAACGGGACAGGGAACCTACAATGAGCAGTTCTTC.

This rearrangement joins TRBV27 to TRBJ2-2, with TRBD1 matching 9 bases. CDR1 is MNHEY, CDR2 SMNVEV, per germline (reference sequence). The V gene end was trimmed by 5 bases and the J gene end by 7 bases; junction bases not matched to a gene: 5. This CDR3 is built from 14 residues. In DNA, the CDR3 is TGTGCCAGCAGTCTACAGGGGGCTTTCGGGGAGCTGTTTTTT. As protein: CASSLQGAFGELFF.

The chain carries TRBV6-5 and TRBJ2-3; 8 nucleotides agree with TRBD1. J lost 4 bases, V lost 7 bases, and 10 bases had no gene match. Germline CDR1 is MNHEY and CDR2 is SVGAGI. This CDR3 contains 15 residues. Written as DNA, the CDR3 is TGTGCCAGCACCCGGACAGGGCGAATGTCAGATACGCAGTATTTT. It translates to CASTRTGRMSDTQYF.

V usage is TRBV11-3 and J usage is TRBJ2-1; 12 positions match TRBD2. The germline V gene has CDR1 SGHNT and CDR2 YENEEA. Germline trimming cut 2 bases from V and 4 bases from J; bases unmatched to any gene: 3. This CDR3 is 16 amino acids long. CDR3 DNA: TGTGCCAGCAGCTTATCACTAGCGGGAGGTTACAATGAGCAGTTCTTC. Its translation is CASSLSLAGGYNEQFF.

V gene TRBV19 combines with J gene TRBJ1-2; 9 bases match TRBD1. V lost 7 bases and J lost 4; bases outside the gene matches: 7. There are 14 residues in the CDR3. The germline V gene has CDR1 LNHDA and CDR2 SQIVND (reference sequence). CDR3 in amino acids: CASTTGQGTYGYTF. The CDR3 coding sequence is TGTGCCAGTACCACCGGACAGGGGACCTATGGCTACACCTTC.

The V gene is TRBV27, the J gene TRBJ2-5; no definite D call. The CDR3 length is 15 residues. The V and J ends lost 6 bases and 2 bases respectively, with 16 bases between them. CDR1 is MNHEY, CDR2 SMNVEV, per germline (reference sequence). The CDR3 nucleotides are TGTGCCAGCAGGGATGGTTGGATCGGGCAAGAGACCCAGTACTTC. Translated, it gives CASRDGWIGQETQYF.

The chain uses TRBV27 and TRBJ2-3; 12 bases map to TRBD2. CDR3 size: 16 residues. Germline loops: CDR1 MNHEY, CDR2 SMNVEV (reference sequence). V lost 6 bases, J lost 1 base, and 5 bases stayed unmatched. The CDR3 DNA is TGTGCCAGCAGGATGGGACTAGCGGGCCGCACAGATACGCAGTATTTT. Translating gives CASRMGLAGRTDTQYF.

J is TRBJ1-1 and V is TRBV2; D gene unclear. The CDR3 totals 13 residues. Germline-derived CDR1 and CDR2 are SNHLY and FYNNEI. V was trimmed by 3 bases and J by 0 bases, leaving 5 bases between them. CDR3: CASSDDMNTEAFF. CDR3 sequence (DNA): TGTGCCAGCAGTGACGACATGAACACTGAAGCTTTCTTT.

This sequence joins TRBV30 and TRBJ1-3; D is uncertain. In germline, CDR1 is GTSNPN, CDR2 SVGIG (reference sequence). The CDR3 contains 12 residues. Deletions cut 5 bases from V and 5 bases from J, with 10 bases between. CDR3 bases: TGTGCCTGGGCGGCACAGAGAAACACCATATATTTT. Its protein is CAWAAQRNTIYF.

This clone was seen just once. J is TRBJ2-3 and V is TRBV11-3; 12 nucleotides match TRBD2. The V segment lost 5 bases and the J segment 3 bases; nucleotides outside the gene matches: 3. Germline V gene data show CDR1 as SGHNT and CDR2 as YENEEA. This CDR3 is 15 amino acids long. The CDR3 is CASSIGLAGTDTQYF. The DNA of the CDR3 is TGTGCCAGCAGCATCGGACTAGCGGGAACAGATACGCAGTATTTT.

The chain combines TRBV5-6 with TRBJ2-3; maybe TRBD2 (6 bases). Per germline, CDR1 SGHDT and CDR2 YYEEEE. Trimming took 3 bases from V and 0 from J, leaving 8 bases between them. CDR3 length equals 14 residues. The CDR3 region has the DNA TGTGCCAGCAGCTCCGGGACTAGCACAGATACGCAGTATTTT. Its translation is CASSSGTSTDTQYF.

V gene TRBV6-6 combines with J gene TRBJ2-7, with D perhaps TRBD1 or TRBD2 (5 bases each). The CDR3 sequence is 15 residues long. V shed 0 bases and J shed 2 bases, with 11 bases lying between them. CDR1 is MNHNY, CDR2 SVGAGI, per germline (reference sequence). CDR3 nucleotide sequence: TGTGCCAGCAGTTACTCGGGACGCCGCCCCTACGAGCAGTACTTC. Amino acids: CASSYSGRRPYEQYF.

V usage is TRBV6-1 and J usage is TRBJ2-3; 7 positions match TRBD2. Unmatched junction bases numbered 19, after V lost 11 bases and J lost 11 bases. The CDR3 is 14 amino acids. The germline gives CDR1 MNHNS, CDR2 SASEGT. The CDR3 is CASREIGRGFQQYF. CDR3 coding DNA: TGTGCCTCCAGAGAGATCGGGCGGGGGTTTCAGCAGTATTTT.

The chain uses TRBV7-9 and TRBJ2-2; 14 nucleotides line up with TRBD2. Unmatched junction bases numbered 8, after V lost 5 bases and J lost 3 bases. The germline gives CDR1 SEHNR, CDR2 FQNEAQ (reference sequence). The CDR3 covers 18 residues. CDR3: CASSVKTSGRGDTGELFF. DNA of the CDR3: TGTGCCAGCAGCGTGAAGACTAGCGGGAGGGGGGACACCGGGGAGCTGTTTTTT.

J is TRBJ1-4 and V is TRBV4-1; D is ambiguous. Trimming cost V 2 bases and J 4 bases, with 8 bases left between them. This CDR3 region has 14 residues. In germline, CDR1 is MGHRA, CDR2 YSYEKL. The CDR3 sequence: CASSQLGLNEKLFF. In DNA, the CDR3 is TGCGCCAGCAGCCAATTAGGCCTTAATGAAAAACTGTTTTTT.

The chain carries TRBV7-2 and TRBJ2-3; no reliable D call. V was trimmed by 5 bases and J by 2 bases, leaving 5 bases between them. This CDR3 has 12 residues. Germline assignment: CDR1 SGHTA and CDR2 FQGNSA. This CDR3 reads CASSTSTDTQYF. For the CDR3, the DNA is TGTGCCAGCAGCACCTCCACAGATACGCAGTATTTT. Looking up the rest from reference TRBV7-2 and TRBJ2-3 gives the full variable domain: GAGVSQSPSNKVTEKGKDVELRCDPISGHTALYWYRQSLGQGLEFLIYFQGNSAPDKSGLPSDRFSAERTGGSVSTLTIQRTQQEDSAVYLCASSTSTDTQYFGPGTRLTVL.

The CDR3, as DNA: TGCAGCGTTCCGGGAGTTAGCTCCTACGAGCAGTACTTC. This codes for CSVPGVSSYEQYF. The gene calls are TRBV29-1 and TRBJ2-7; D is perhaps TRBD2 (6 bases). Trimming removed 5 bases from V and 0 bases from J, with 11 bases in between. The CDR3 is 13 amino acids. Per the germline V gene, CDR1 is SQVTM and CDR2 is ANQGSEA.